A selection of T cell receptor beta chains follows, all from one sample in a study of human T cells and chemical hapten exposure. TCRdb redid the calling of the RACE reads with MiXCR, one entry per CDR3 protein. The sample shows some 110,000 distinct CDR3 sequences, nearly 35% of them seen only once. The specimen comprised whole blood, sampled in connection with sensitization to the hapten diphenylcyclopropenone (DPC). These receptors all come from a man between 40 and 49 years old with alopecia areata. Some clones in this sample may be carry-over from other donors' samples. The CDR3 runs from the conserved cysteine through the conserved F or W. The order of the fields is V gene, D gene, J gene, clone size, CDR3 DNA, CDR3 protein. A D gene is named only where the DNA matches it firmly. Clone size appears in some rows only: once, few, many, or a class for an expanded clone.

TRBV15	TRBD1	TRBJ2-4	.	TGTGCCACCAGCAGAGATCAATTCCTGACAGGGTTAATAGCCAAAAACATTCAGTACTTC	CATSRDQFLTGLIAKNIQYF
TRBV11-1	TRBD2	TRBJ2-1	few	TGTGCCAGCAGCCTCTTAGCGGGACTTAGGTACAATGAGCAGTTCTTC	CASSLLAGLRYNEQFF
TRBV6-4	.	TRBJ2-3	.	TGTGCCAGCAGCCCGGGCCTCTCAGATACGCAGTATTTT	CASSPGLSDTQYF
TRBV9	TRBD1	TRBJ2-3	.	TGTGCCAGCAGCGCCAGGGACAGGGGGTCTCGGGATACGCAGTATTTT	CASSARDRGSRDTQYF
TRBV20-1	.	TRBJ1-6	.	TGCAGTGCTAGAGATCCCGGGGTTTCGGGGAATTCACCCCTCCACTTT	CSARDPGVSGNSPLHF
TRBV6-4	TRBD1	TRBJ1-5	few	TGTGCCAGCAGCTATTCAGGGGGAGTCAATCAGCCCCAGCATTTT	CASSYSGGVNQPQHF
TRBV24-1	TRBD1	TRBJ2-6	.	TGTGCCACCTCGGGCAGGGGGCAGCCATCGTCGGACGTCCTGACTTTC	CATSGRGQPSSDVLTF
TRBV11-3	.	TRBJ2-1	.	TGTGCCAGCAGCCCTAAGACTAGTAAGGACAATGAGCAGTTCTTC	CASSPKTSKDNEQFF
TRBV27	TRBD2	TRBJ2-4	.	TGTGCCAGCAGTTTCGGACTAGCGGAACTAGCCAAAAACATTCAGTACTTC	CASSFGLAELAKNIQYF
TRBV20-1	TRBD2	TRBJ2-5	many	TGCAGTGCCCAACTAGCGGGAGGGTTCTCCCAAGAGACCCAGTACTTC	CSAQLAGGFSQETQYF
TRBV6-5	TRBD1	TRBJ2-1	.	TGTGCCAGCAGGAAGGACAGGTTATACAATGAGCAGTTCTTC	CASRKDRLYNEQFF
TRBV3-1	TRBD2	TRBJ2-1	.	TGTGCCAGCAGCCCCTTTTTTAGCGGGACCGAGCAGTTCTTC	CASSPFFSGTEQFF
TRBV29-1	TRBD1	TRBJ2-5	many	TGCAGCGTCACAGGGGTAGGAGAGACCCAGTACTTC	CSVTGVGETQYF
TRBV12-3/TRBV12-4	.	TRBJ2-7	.	TGTGCCAGCATGGGGGACTCAGCAGACTACGAGCAGTACTTC	CASMGDSADYEQYF
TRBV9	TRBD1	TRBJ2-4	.	TGTGCCAGCAGCCCATCCATCCCGGGACAGGGGAAAAACATTCAGTACTTC	CASSPSIPGQGKNIQYF
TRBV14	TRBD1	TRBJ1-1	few	TGTGCCAGCAGCCTTGGGACAGGGGCTGAAGCTTTCTTT	CASSLGTGAEAFF
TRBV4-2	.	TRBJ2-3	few	TGTGCCAGCAGCCAGAGAGATACGCAGTATTTT	CASSQRDTQYF
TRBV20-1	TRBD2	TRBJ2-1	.	TGCAGTGCTAGCCGCCCCACGGGAGGATCCTACAATGAGCAGCTCTTC	CSASRPTGGSYNEQLF
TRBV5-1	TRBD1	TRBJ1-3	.	TGCGCCAGCAGCTTTGGGACAGGGGAAAGCTCTGGAAACACCATATATTTT	CASSFGTGESSGNTIYF
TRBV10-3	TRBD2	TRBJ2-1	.	TGTGCCATCAGCCGACTAGCGGGAGGGAGCAATGAGCAGTTCTTC	CAISRLAGGSNEQFF
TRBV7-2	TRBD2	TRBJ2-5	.	TGTGCCAGCAGCCCACCCGGACTAGCGTCGCCGACCCAGTACTTC	CASSPPGLASPTQYF
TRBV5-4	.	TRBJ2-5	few	TGTGCCAGCAGCCCAGGGGGTACTAGCGCGGTTGAGACCCAGTACTTC	CASSPGGTSAVETQYF
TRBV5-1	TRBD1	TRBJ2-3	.	TGCGCCAGCAGCTCGGGGACAGGGTTGACAGATACGCAGTATTTT	CASSSGTGLTDTQYF
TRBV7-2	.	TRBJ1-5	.	TGTGCCAGCAGCTTAGCCAGACTTTGGCCCCAGCATTTT	CASSLARLWPQHF
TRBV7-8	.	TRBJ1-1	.	TGTGCCAGCAGCTTAATACAGGGCGGCACTGAAGCTTTCTTT	CASSLIQGGTEAFF
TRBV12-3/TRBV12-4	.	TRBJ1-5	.	TGTGCCAGCATCCTCGGGATGGTAGATAGCAATCAGCCCCAGCATTTT	CASILGMVDSNQPQHF
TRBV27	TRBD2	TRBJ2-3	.	TGTGCCAGCAGTTTTAGCGGGACTGGAGATACGCAGTATTTT	CASSFSGTGDTQYF
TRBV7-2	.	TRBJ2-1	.	TGTGCCAGCAGCCCGTCCCGGGACGTTTACAATGAGCAGTTCTTC	CASSPSRDVYNEQFF
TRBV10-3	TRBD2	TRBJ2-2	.	TGTGCCATCAATCCTAGCGGCTCGAACACCGGGGAGCTGTTTTTT	CAINPSGSNTGELFF
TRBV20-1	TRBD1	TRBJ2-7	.	TGCAGTGCTGTCGGACAGGATAACTACGAGCAGTACTTC	CSAVGQDNYEQYF
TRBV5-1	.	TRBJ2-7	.	TGCGCCAGCAGCTCCGGGGCATCCTACGAGCAGTACTTC	CASSSGASYEQYF
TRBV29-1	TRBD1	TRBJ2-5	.	TGCAGCGTTGGACGGGACAGGCAAGAGACCCAGTACTTC	CSVGRDRQETQYF
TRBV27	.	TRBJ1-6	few	TGTGCCAGCAGTTCACCTGCACAGGACGCCTATAATTCACCCCTCCACTTT	CASSSPAQDAYNSPLHF
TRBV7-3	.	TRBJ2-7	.	TGTGCCAGCAGCTTACAAGGGACGGGCCCCTACGAGCAGTACTTC	CASSLQGTGPYEQYF
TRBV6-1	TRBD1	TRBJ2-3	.	TGTGCCAGCAGAGCGACAGGGTCAGGAGATACGCAGTATTTT	CASRATGSGDTQYF
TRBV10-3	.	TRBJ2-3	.	TGTGCCATCAGTGAGGGTAGCGGTGACACAGATACGCAGTATTTT	CAISEGSGDTDTQYF
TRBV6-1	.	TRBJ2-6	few	TGTGCCAGCATAGAGATTGGGGCCAACGTCCTGACTTTC	CASIEIGANVLTF
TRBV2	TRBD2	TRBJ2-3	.	TGTGCCAGCAGGGGGACTAGCGTTGGCACAGATACGCAGTATTTT	CASRGTSVGTDTQYF
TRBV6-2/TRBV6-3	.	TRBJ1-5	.	TGTGCCAGCAGGGGGGGCAATCAGCCCCAGCATTTT	CASRGGNQPQHF